One T cell receptor beta chain is described in this entry. Its antigen is unidentified. These data come from a study of shared clonotypes between healthy human individuals. Study context: Donors had three CD4 naive, three CD4 memory, two CD8 naive and one CD8 memory plate apiece. Study-level points and caveats: The genetic and exposure-history diversity represented was limited by few donors.

TCRdb's copy holds only in-frame clones and misses some; the assay was immunoSEQ multiplex PCR. The table lists some 680,000 clones, about 80% of them singletons, with around 1.8% in the top ten. This CDR3 is 15 amino acids long. Germline V gene data show CDR1 as MDHEN and CDR2 as SYDVKM. V trimming: 6 bases; J trimming: 5 bases; junction bases outside the gene matches: 6. The rearrangement joins TRBV28 to TRBJ2-1; TRBD2 aligns across 11 bases. This clonotype was sampled from a woman in her thirties in good health. Sequenced material: memory CD4+ T cells sorted from blood. Stated subset: CD45RA-negative fraction. CDR3 in amino acids: CASSRALAGDNEQFF. The CDR3 DNA is TGTGCCAGCAGCAGAGCACTAGCGGGAGACAATGAGCAGTTCTTC.